This paragraph covers one T cell receptor beta chain sequence. Authors' processing steps: Nucleated cell counts were estimated from reference gene primer amplification. Libraries were prepared by immunoSEQ multiplex PCR; TCRdb keeps only in-frame clonotypes and omits some of them. For V, J and clone size, that table is used; D and trimming come from the DNA. Counted here are approximately 81,000 clones, about nine tenths occurring once; the ten biggest clones make up 9.5% to 15%. Germline V gene lookup returns CDR1 SEHNR and CDR2 FQNEAQ (reference sequence). Losses at the gene ends were 5 bases for V and 5 bases for J; bases not matched to a gene: 6. The CDR3 has 14 residues. This record belongs to a study of blood T cell repertoires in COVID-19. Study information: There were acute and convalescent COVID-19 samples, and they came from the United States, Italy and Spain. In each case, the material was cDNA or gDNA derived from T cells, B-cell-depleted T cells, or PBMCs.

V is TRBV7-9 and J is TRBJ1-1; 9 bases are shared with TRBD1. Input material: peripheral blood. The clonotype originates from a man in his sixties or seventies with active or convalescent COVID-19. CDR3 residues: CASSLGQGRTEAFF. The CDR3 DNA follows: TGTGCCAGCAGCCTGGGACAGGGACGGACTGAAGCTTTCTTT.